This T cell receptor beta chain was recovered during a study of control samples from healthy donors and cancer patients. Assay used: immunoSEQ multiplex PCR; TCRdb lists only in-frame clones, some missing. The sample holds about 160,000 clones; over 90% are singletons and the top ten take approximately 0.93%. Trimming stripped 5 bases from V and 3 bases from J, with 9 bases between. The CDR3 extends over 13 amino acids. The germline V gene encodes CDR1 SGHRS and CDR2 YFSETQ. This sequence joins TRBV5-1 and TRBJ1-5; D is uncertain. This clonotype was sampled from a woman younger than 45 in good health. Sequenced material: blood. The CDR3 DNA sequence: TGCGCCAGCAGAAACGAGCCCAATCAGCCCCAGCATTTT. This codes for CASRNEPNQPQHF.